Shown below are 17 T cell receptor beta chains from a single sample sequenced in a study of T cells in Graves' hyperthyroidism and ophthalmopathy. RNA transcripts yielded amplified TCR beta CDR3 regions. The primer set for the first-round RT-PCR of the TCR CDR3 was HTBI. One entry per CDR3 protein results from TCRdb running MiXCR on the multiplex PCR reads. Among 250,000 or so distinct CDR3 sequences listed, roughly 15% were seen once. Sequenced input: blood. These receptors all come from a woman in her forties or fifties with Graves' hyperthyroidism that later progressed to Graves' ophthalmopathy.

A few counts support this clonotype. The CDR3 DNA follows: TGCGCCAGCAGCTGGGGACTCTCTGGGGAGACCCAGTACTTC. It is translated as CASSWGLSGETQYF. The chain links TRBV5-1 to TRBJ2-5; the D gene is possibly TRBD2 (6 bases). The CDR3 covers 14 residues. Trimming removed 3 bases at V and 5 bases at J, with 14 bases between. CDR1 is SGHRS and CDR2 is YFSETQ in the germline V gene.

This clonotype was recorded many times. The chain joins TRBV18 to TRBJ2-3, with TRBD2 matching over 7 bases. After removal of 0 bases from V and 0 bases from J, the junction contained 3 bases not matched to a gene. Germline CDR1 reads KGHSH; CDR2 reads LQKENI. The CDR3 loop spans 16 amino acids. This CDR3 reads CASSPPGGRSTDTQYF. CDR3 coding DNA: TGTGCCAGCTCACCACCCGGGGGGAGAAGCACAGATACGCAGTATTTT.

This clonotype was seen at least ten times. The chain combines TRBV11-2 with TRBJ2-1; 12 bases agree with TRBD2. The CDR3 is 17 amino acids. The germline V gene has CDR1 SGHAT and CDR2 FQNNGV. The V and J ends lost 2 bases and 4 bases, in that order; junction bases with no gene match: 6. CDR3 DNA: TGTGCCAGCAGCTTAAGGCGGACTAGCGGGATGTACAATGAGCAGTTCTTC. This gives the protein CASSLRRTSGMYNEQFF.

This clonotype was seen ten or more times. This chain uses TRBV6-2 or TRBV6-3 with TRBJ2-1, with 13 bases aligning to TRBD2. This CDR3 has 17 residues. CDR1 is MNHEY, CDR2 SVGEGT, per germline. The V and J ends lost 0 bases and 4 bases, in that order; junction bases with no gene match: 3. The CDR3 nucleotides read TGTGCCAGCAGTTACTCGGGGACTAGCGGGGTGTACAATGAGCAGTTCTTC. Its protein product is CASSYSGTSGVYNEQFF.

This clonotype showed up just a few times. The DNA for the CDR3 is TGTGCCAGCAGCCCGGACAGGGTCTATGGCTACACCTTC. Translation: CASSPDRVYGYTF. V gene TRBV7-2 combines with J gene TRBJ1-2, with 8 bases aligning to TRBD1. Looked up from germline, CDR1 is SGHTA and CDR2 is FQGNSA. CDR3 length: 13 residues. The V and J ends lost 5 bases and 4 bases, in that order; junction bases with no gene match: 3.

This clonotype has at least ten counts. V is TRBV29-1 and J is TRBJ2-7, with D possibly being TRBD1 (6 bases). This CDR3 has 16 amino acids. Germline V lookup: CDR1 SQVTM, CDR2 ANQGSEA. Trimming shortened V by 4 bases and J by 2 bases, and 21 bases separated the two germline ends. The DNA for the CDR3 is TGCAGCGTTGTGGGTTACAAGGGACACCGTCCCTACGAGCAGTACTTC. Its protein product is CSVVGYKGHRPYEQYF.

The chain recombines TRBV4-1 with TRBJ2-5; 9 bases map to TRBD2. Germline V CDR1 and CDR2: MGHRA, YSYEKL. The ends lost 4 bases at V and 5 bases at J; junction bases unmatched: 11. The CDR3 has 16 residues. The CDR3: CASSRLGGLAIETQYF. The CDR3 DNA sequence: TGCGCCAGCAGCCGCCTCGGGGGACTAGCCATTGAGACCCAGTACTTC.

Concerning this clonotype itself: One base away lies a much larger clone, so this may be a sequencing read error. The chain has TRBV14 and TRBJ2-3; D remains ambiguous. The assigned J gene may be wrong: the sequence end matches TRBJ1-5 better. The germline CDR1 and CDR2 sequences are SGHDN and FVKESK. The CDR3 extends over 14 amino acids. The CDR3 region has the DNA TGTGCCAGCAGCCTCAAGACTGCCGGGGATACGCAGCATTTT. Translating it yields CASSLKTAGDTQHF.

This clonotype showed up many times. The rearrangement joins TRBV20-1 to TRBJ2-1; maybe TRBD2 (6 bases). With 6 bases removed from V and 2 bases from J, the gap between germline ends came to 14 bases. This CDR3 spans 14 amino acids. Germline V gene sequence: CDR1 DFQATT, CDR2 SNEGSKA (reference sequence). The CDR3 sequence: CSARFSGTYNEQFF. The CDR3 DNA reads TGCAGTGCACGCTTTAGCGGCACCTACAATGAGCAGTTCTTC.

CDR3 loop: CASSPAGHLYEQYF. Written as DNA, the CDR3 is TGTGCCAGCAGCCCAGCGGGACACCTCTACGAGCAGTACTTC. The chain joins TRBV7-9 to TRBJ2-7, with TRBD2 as a possible D gene (7 bases). The CDR3 has 14 amino acids. Germline V gives CDR1 SEHNR, CDR2 FQNEAQ (reference sequence). Trimming removed 5 bases from V and 3 bases from J, with 14 bases in between.

This clonotype showed up just a few times. The chain carries TRBV24-1 and TRBJ2-2; 9 bases map to TRBD1. CDR3 length: 17 amino acids. V lost 5 bases and J lost 3; bases outside the gene matches: 9. CDR1 is KGHDR and CDR2 is SFDVKD in the germline V gene. CDR3 in DNA: TGTGCCACCAGTGCCCCCGGACAGGGGCGGGACACCGGGGAGCTGTTTTTT. Its protein product is CATSAPGQGRDTGELFF.

The chain uses TRBV27 and TRBJ2-1; 14 positions match TRBD2. Germline loops: CDR1 MNHEY, CDR2 SMNVEV (reference sequence). V was pared by 5 bases and J by 1 base, with 7 bases of the junction left unmatched. This CDR3 contains 18 residues. The CDR3 bases are TGTGCCAGCAGTGCTCTGGGACTAGCGGGAGAATCCTACAATGAGCAGTTCTTC. This sequence encodes CASSALGLAGESYNEQFF.

As for this clonotype: Given a much more abundant clone one base away, this may be a read error. The chain uses TRBV20-1 and TRBJ2-4; 7 bases fit TRBD1. There are 14 residues in the CDR3. CDR1 and CDR2 from the germline V gene are DFQATT and SNEGSKA (reference sequence). The CDR3 DNA is TGCAGTGCTAGAACACCCCCAGGGGGAAACATTCAGTGCTTC. Its protein product is CSARTPPGGNIQCF.

This clonotype has at least ten counts. V and J are TRBV5-1 and TRBJ2-3; a weak D match, TRBD2 (5 bases). Germline loops: CDR1 SGHRS, CDR2 YFSETQ. CDR3 length: 13 residues. V lost 9 bases to trimming and J lost 2 bases, with 13 bases between them. As DNA, the CDR3 is TGCGCCAACCACAAGCGGAACACAGATACGCAGTATTTT. Its translation is CANHKRNTDTQYF.

There are a few counts of this clonotype. The rearrangement uses TRBV19 and TRBJ2-7, with TRBD1 as a possible D gene (6 bases). V was cut by 6 bases and J by 0 bases, with 12 bases left in between. Per the germline V gene, CDR1 is LNHDA and CDR2 is SQIVND (reference sequence). The CDR3 sequence is 14 residues long. CDR3 sequence: CASRGTRGSYEQYF. Written as DNA, the CDR3 is TGTGCCAGTAGAGGGACCAGGGGCTCCTACGAGCAGTACTTC.

This clonotype was counted at least ten times. The V and J genes are TRBV13 and TRBJ2-7; 14 bases fit TRBD2. This CDR3 is 17 amino acids long. The V segment lost 8 bases and the J segment 3 bases; nucleotides outside the gene matches: 12. Germline V CDR1 and CDR2: PRHDT, FYEKMQ (reference sequence). The CDR3 nucleotides read TGTGCCAGCCTACAGATGGAGGGGACTAGCGGGGGCTACGAGCAGTACTTC. Translated: CASLQMEGTSGGYEQYF.

CDR3 protein: CASSGPARYNEQFF. Here the CDR3 DNA reads TGCGCCAGCAGTGGGCCGGCTAGATACAATGAGCAGTTCTTC. The chain couples TRBV10-2 to TRBJ2-1; D uncertain. Trimming took 4 bases from V and 4 from J, leaving 11 bases between them. The CDR3 loop spans 14 amino acids. The germline CDR1 and CDR2 sequences are WSHSY and SAAADI.